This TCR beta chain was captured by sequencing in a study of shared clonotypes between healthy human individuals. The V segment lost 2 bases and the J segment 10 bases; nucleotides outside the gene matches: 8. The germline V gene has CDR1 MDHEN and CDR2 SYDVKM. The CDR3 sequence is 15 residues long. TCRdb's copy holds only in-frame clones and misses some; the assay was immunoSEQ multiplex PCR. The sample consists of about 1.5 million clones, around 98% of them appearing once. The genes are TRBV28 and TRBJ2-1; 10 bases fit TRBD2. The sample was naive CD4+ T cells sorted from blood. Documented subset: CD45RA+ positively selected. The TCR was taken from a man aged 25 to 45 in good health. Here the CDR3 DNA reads TGTGCCAGCAGTTTAGTTAGCGGGAGGCCGGGGGAGCAGTTCTTC. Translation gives CASSLVSGRPGEQFF.